This is a list of T cell receptor beta chains from one sample in a study of blood T cell repertoires in COVID-19. Data came from immunoSEQ multiplex PCR; TCRdb stores just in-frame clones and leaves some out. The repertoire includes around 60,000 clones, 89% of them detected once, and 13% to 15% sits in the top ten. Material for sequencing was peripheral blood. The origin of the receptors is a woman aged 60 to 75 with active COVID-19. CDR3s include the opening cysteine and the closing phenylalanine or tryptophan. Fields, in order: V gene, J gene, CDR3 length, clone size, CDR3 protein. Clone size appears in some rows only: once, few, many, or a class for an expanded clone.

V: TRBV10-3; J: TRBJ1-1; length: 15; size: .; CDR3: CAISEQGQGITEAFF
V: TRBV30; J: TRBJ2-3; length: 16; size: few; CDR3: CASRLAGGWGTDTQYF
V: TRBV5-6; J: TRBJ2-3; length: 16; size: .; CDR3: CASSLLRDGGGDTQYF
V: TRBV6-5; J: TRBJ1-5; length: 14; size: .; CDR3: CATQTQYSNQPQHF
V: TRBV24-1; J: TRBJ2-1; length: 15; size: .; CDR3: CATSASGTSTFEQFF
V: TRBV4-1; J: TRBJ1-6; length: 17; size: few; CDR3: CASSQEVRQGGGSPLHF
V: TRBV9; J: TRBJ1-6; length: 17; size: .; CDR3: CASSALRGSSYNSPLHF
V: TRBV10-3; J: TRBJ1-5; length: 14; size: few; CDR3: CAISDRGKIQPQHF
V: TRBV19; J: TRBJ1-5; length: 13; size: .; CDR3: CASRPSGHQPQHF
V: TRBV7-6; J: TRBJ2-7; length: 15; size: once; CDR3: CASSEGGQAGYEQYF
V: TRBV6-2/TRBV6-3; J: TRBJ2-7; length: 14; size: .; CDR3: CASSYSRRSYEQYF
V: TRBV12-5; J: TRBJ1-5; length: 17; size: .; CDR3: CASSPGPGITSNQPQHF
V: TRBV19; J: TRBJ2-7; length: 14; size: .; CDR3: CASSIPSGSYEQYF
V: TRBV10-2; J: TRBJ2-7; length: 15; size: .; CDR3: CASTVSGPSRYEQYF
V: TRBV6-5; J: TRBJ2-3; length: 11; size: .; CDR3: CAKRPTDTQYF
V: TRBV6-2/TRBV6-3; J: TRBJ1-6; length: 16; size: once; CDR3: CASSYSRAGGLSPLHF
V: TRBV11-2; J: TRBJ1-4; length: 11; size: .; CDR3: CASSANEKLFF
V: TRBV5-4; J: TRBJ2-6; length: 20; size: .; CDR3: CASSLAGNRGRLGGANVLTF
V: TRBV9; J: TRBJ2-5; length: 14; size: .; CDR3: CASSVAVEAETQYF
V: TRBV2; J: TRBJ2-5; length: 14; size: .; CDR3: CASSAGTLQETQYF